This TCR beta chain was recorded in a study of blood T cells in healthy people across ages. Study findings and constraints: With naive T cell percentage, TCR beta diversity showed a strong correlation.

Primers used in a second PCR of about 7 to 12 cycles were a sample-barcoded 5' primer and a J-beta primer mix. Each cDNA molecule was tagged by a template-switch adaptor that had 12 random nucleotides. Via MiXCR, TCRdb re-called the 5' RACE reads, giving one row per CDR3 protein. Of over 1.5 million distinct CDR3 sequences detected, roughly 49% appear once; the ten largest clones hold roughly 2%. Total RNA was isolated from each sample in quantities of at least 5.5 micrograms. Of note for this clonotype: As yet, its antigen is unknown.

The clonotype was recovered from a woman aged 40 to 49 in good health. The sequenced sample was blood.

Here the CDR3 reads CSAKDQAETQYF. The CDR3, as DNA: TGCAGTGCTAAGGACCAAGCCGAGACCCAGTACTTC. The chain joins TRBV20-1 to TRBJ2-5; unclear D gene. V was trimmed by 4 bases and J by 5 bases, leaving 11 bases between them. CDR1 DFQATT and CDR2 SNEGSKA come from the germline V gene (reference sequence). This CDR3 contains 12 residues.